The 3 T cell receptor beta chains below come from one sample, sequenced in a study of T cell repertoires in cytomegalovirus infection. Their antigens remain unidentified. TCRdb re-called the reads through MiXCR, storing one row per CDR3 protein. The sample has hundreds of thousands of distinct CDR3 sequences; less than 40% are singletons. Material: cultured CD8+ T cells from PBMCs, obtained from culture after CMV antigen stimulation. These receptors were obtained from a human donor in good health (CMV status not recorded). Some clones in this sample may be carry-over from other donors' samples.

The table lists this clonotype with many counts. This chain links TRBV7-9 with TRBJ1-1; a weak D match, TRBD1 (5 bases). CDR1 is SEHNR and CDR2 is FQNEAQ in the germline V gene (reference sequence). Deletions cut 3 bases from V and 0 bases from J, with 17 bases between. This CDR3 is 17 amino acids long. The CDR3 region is CASSFHPRDGLNTEAFF. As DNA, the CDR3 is TGTGCCAGCAGCTTTCATCCAAGGGACGGCCTGAACACTGAAGCTTTCTTT.

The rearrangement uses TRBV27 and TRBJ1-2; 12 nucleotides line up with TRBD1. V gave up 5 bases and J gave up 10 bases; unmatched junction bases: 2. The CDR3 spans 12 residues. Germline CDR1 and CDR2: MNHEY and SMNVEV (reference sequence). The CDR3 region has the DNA TGTGCCAGCAGTGGGGACAGGGGGCACTACACCTTC. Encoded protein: CASSGDRGHYTF.

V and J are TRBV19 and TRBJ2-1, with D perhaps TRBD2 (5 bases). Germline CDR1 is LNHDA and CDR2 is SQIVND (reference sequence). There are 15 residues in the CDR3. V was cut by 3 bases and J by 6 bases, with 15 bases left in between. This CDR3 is CASSMPLLRGNEQFF. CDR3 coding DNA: TGTGCCAGTAGTATGCCCCTCCTCCGGGGCAATGAGCAGTTCTTC.